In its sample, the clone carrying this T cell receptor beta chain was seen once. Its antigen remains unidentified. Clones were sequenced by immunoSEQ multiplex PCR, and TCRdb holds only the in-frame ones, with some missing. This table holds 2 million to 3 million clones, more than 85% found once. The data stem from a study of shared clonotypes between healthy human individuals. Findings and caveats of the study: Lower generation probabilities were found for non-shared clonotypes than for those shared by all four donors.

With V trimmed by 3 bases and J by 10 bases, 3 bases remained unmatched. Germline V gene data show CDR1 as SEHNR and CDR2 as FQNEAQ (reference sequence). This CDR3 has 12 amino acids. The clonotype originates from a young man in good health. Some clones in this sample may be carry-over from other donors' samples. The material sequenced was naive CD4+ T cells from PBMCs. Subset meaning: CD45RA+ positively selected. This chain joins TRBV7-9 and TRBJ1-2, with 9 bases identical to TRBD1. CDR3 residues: CASSFGQGIYTF. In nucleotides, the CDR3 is TGTGCCAGCAGCTTCGGACAGGGGATCTACACCTTC.